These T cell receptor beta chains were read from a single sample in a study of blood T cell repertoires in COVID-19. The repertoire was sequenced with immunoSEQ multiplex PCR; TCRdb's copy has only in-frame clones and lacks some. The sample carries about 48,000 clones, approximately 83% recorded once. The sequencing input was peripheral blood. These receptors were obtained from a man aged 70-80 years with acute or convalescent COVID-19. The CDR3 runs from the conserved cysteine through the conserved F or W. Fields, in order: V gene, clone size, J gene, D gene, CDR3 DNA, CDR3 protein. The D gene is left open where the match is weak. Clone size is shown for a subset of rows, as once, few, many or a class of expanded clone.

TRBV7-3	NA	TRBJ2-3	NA	TGTGCCAGCAGCTTAAGAAGTCCCCTGAGCAATACGCAGTATTTT	CASSLRSPLSNTQYF
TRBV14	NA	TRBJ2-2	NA	TGTGCCAGCAGCCAAGATGAGCGGGCGTTTGCCGGGGAGCTGTTTTTT	CASSQDERAFAGELFF
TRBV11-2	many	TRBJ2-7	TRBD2	TGTGCCAGCAGCTTTGCTAGCGGGAGTTACGAGCAGTACTTC	CASSFASGSYEQYF
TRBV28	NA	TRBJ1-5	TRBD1	TGTGCCAGCACAGTCAGGGGGCTGTATCAGCCCCAGCATTTT	CASTVRGLYQPQHF
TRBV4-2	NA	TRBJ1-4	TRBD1	TGTGCCAGCAGCCCGCTCCAGGGGGTGGGTGAAAAACTGTTTTTT	CASSPLQGVGEKLFF
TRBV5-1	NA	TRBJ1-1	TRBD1	TGCGCCAGCAGCTTCCATGGGGACAGGGGGCGTAGGGGCACTGAAGCTTTCTTT	CASSFHGDRGRRGTEAFF
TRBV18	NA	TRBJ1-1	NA	TGTGCCAGCTCACCACGGGACGGGAGGGACACTGAAGCTTTCTTT	CASSPRDGRDTEAFF
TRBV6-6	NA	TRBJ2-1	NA	TGTGCCAGCACGAACCGGGATTCCATCAACGATGAGCAGTTCTTC	CASTNRDSINDEQFF
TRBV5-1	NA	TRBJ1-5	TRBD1	TGCGCCAGCAGCTTAGGACAGGGTGGGGATCAGCCCCAGCATTTT	CASSLGQGGDQPQHF
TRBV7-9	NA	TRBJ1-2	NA	TGTGCCAGCAGCATAGGGAGTTTCGACTATGGCTACACCTTC	CASSIGSFDYGYTF
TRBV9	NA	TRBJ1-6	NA	TGTGCCAGCAGCGTGCAGGCCTCGGCTTCACCCCTCCACTTT	CASSVQASASPLHF
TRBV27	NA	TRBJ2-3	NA	TGTGCCAGCAGCCCCGACCGGGCAGATACGCAGTATTTT	CASSPDRADTQYF
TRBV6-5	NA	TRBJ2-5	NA	TGTGCCAGCAATCGGGGACACACGGACCAAGAGACCCAGTACTTC	CASNRGHTDQETQYF
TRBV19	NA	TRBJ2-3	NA	TGTGCCAGTAGTCCACAGATCCTCACAGATACGCAGTATTTT	CASSPQILTDTQYF
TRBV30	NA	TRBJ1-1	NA	TGTGCCTGGACGCGGGTCACTGAAGCTTTCTTT	CAWTRVTEAFF
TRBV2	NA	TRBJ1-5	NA	TGTGCCAGCAGCGCGACAGGCAGGGGTCAGCCCCAGCATTTT	CASSATGRGQPQHF